This section outlines one T cell receptor beta chain sequence together with its context. Data came from immunoSEQ multiplex PCR; TCRdb stores just in-frame clones and leaves some out. Of 82,000 or so clones listed, over 95% are singletons. This sample stems from a study of technical replicates of blood from several donors. Germline V gene lookup returns CDR1 SNHLY and CDR2 FYNNEI. V lost 7 bases and J lost 3, with 13 bases in between. CDR3 size: 14 residues. The TCR sequence derives from a human donor in good health. V and J are TRBV2 and TRBJ1-5; no firm D call. Source material: T cells isolated from PBMCs. The CDR3 is CASTPTEVNQPQHF. CDR3 DNA sequence: TGTGCCAGCACCCCGACTGAAGTCAATCAGCCCCAGCATTTT.